This TCR beta chain came from a study of resident and recirculating memory T cells in vitiligo. Study conclusions and caveats: TCR sequences were not conserved across biopsy sites or patients. No unique dominant TCR clone was found in vitiligo lesions.

Trimming cost V 2 bases and J 0 bases, with 8 bases left between them. The CDR3 spans 15 residues. The V gene's germline CDR1 is KGHSH and CDR2 LQKENI. Patients' lesions had not changed for the previous 6 months. Patients had received no treatment within the previous three months. Measured with immunoSEQ multiplex PCR; TCRdb has only the in-frame clones, and not every one. The sample shows tens of thousands of clones, about 89% of them seen only once. In regard to this clone: The antigen remains undetermined.

Material: blood. The TCR was taken from a male donor with vitiligo. The chain carries TRBV18 and TRBJ1-3; D unclear. As DNA, the CDR3 is TGTGCCAGCTCACCAAAGCGAGCCTCTGGAAACACCATATATTTT. The encoded protein is CASSPKRASGNTIYF.